Reported below is one TCR beta chain. At one end the junction does not follow the germline gene, possibly because of a read error. This sample is part of a study of blood T cell repertoires in COVID-19. Study-level background: Italy, Spain and the United States were the sources of the convalescent and acute COVID-19 samples. In each case, the material was cDNA or gDNA derived from T cells, B-cell-depleted T cells, or PBMCs.

As processed by the authors: Amplification of reference gene primers was used by the study to estimate nucleated cell counts. Using immunoSEQ multiplex PCR, the repertoire was profiled, and TCRdb retains in-frame clones only, with some absent. The DNA was the basis for D and trimming; V, J and clone size are from that table. The sample has approximately 290,000 clones, under 90% seen once. This CDR3 contains 13 residues. Germline V lookup: CDR1 SGHKS, CDR2 YYEKEE (reference sequence). The sequenced material came from peripheral blood. The rearrangement joins TRBV5-5 to TRBJ2-7; D remains unclear. The sequence came from a woman in her thirties with COVID-19, enrolled during active disease. CDR3 sequence (DNA): TGTGCCAGCAGCTTTCTCGCGTCCTTCGAGCAGTACTTC. Amino acids: CASSFLASFEQYF.